These T cell receptor beta chains were read from a single sample in a study of long-term antiretroviral therapy in people with HIV. Clones were sequenced by immunoSEQ multiplex PCR, and TCRdb holds only the in-frame ones, with some missing. The sample consists of 20,000 to 25,000 clones, 70% to 85% of them appearing once. The specimen was unsorted PBMCs, collected 0.7 years before starting antiretroviral therapy. Receptor source: a man aged 25 to 40 with HIV. Each CDR3 is given without its conserved first and last residue.

V,J,CDR3
TRBV5-6,TRBJ1-1,ASSMTGTVNTEAF
TRBV5-4,TRBJ2-2,ASSLADGAGELF
TRBV29-1,TRBJ2-6,SVEGRGQGAFGANVLT
TRBV5-1,TRBJ2-6,ASSPGPTPTGANVLT
TRBV5-1,TRBJ1-1,ASSSGDMNTEAF
TRBV15,TRBJ1-1,ATSTGPGLNTEAF
TRBV7-2,TRBJ2-7,ASSSPTVLSREQY
TRBV4-1,TRBJ2-6,ASSHLDLGGANVLT
TRBV6-5,TRBJ1-5,ASSLQSSNQPQH
TRBV5-4,TRBJ2-7,ASSPSMDRSEQY
TRBV7-9,TRBJ1-1,ASRPGGTEAF
TRBV6-1,TRBJ2-3,ASSERRLAGMGTDTQY
TRBV15,TRBJ1-6,ATSTRQGRNSPLH
TRBV23-1,TRBJ1-4,ASSLGKSVNEKLF
TRBV19,TRBJ1-5,ASSPYRDWQPQH
TRBV2,TRBJ1-5,ASTLGTGDNNQPQH
TRBV12-5,TRBJ2-5,ASGLFTGTSRETQY
TRBV5-1,TRBJ2-7,ASSLGTGGSEQY
TRBV27,TRBJ1-6,ASGDGLFYNSPLH
TRBV6-1,TRBJ1-5,ASKTGENQPQH
TRBV18,TRBJ2-5,ASSPRDRGMETQY
TRBV18,TRBJ2-6,ASSPLGPPPSGANVLT
TRBV5-1,TRBJ1-2,ASSPLQGDYGYT
TRBV18,TRBJ1-6,ASSPGGLHNSPLH
TRBV6-1,TRBJ1-3,ASSEYGYSGNTIY
TRBV5-4,TRBJ2-2,ASSRRDRNTGELF
TRBV18,TRBJ1-2,ASSPEGQGAVNYGYT
TRBV28,TRBJ2-3,ASSFGAPAGTQY
TRBV9,TRBJ1-3,ASSVDRGLSGNTIY
TRBV6-5,TRBJ1-2,ASRKQLSYGYT
TRBV2,TRBJ2-3,ASSRLAASTDTQY
TRBV7-9,TRBJ1-5,ASSLGDRAWQPQH
TRBV6-5,TRBJ2-5,ASTGGFETQY
TRBV7-9,TRBJ2-4,ASSWSGLHIQY
TRBV4-3,TRBJ2-6,ASSQEGQGGANVLT
TRBV6-5,TRBJ2-1,ASSAGSPDEQF
TRBV6-5,TRBJ1-2,ASSYGTDYGYT
TRBV7-6,TRBJ2-7,ASSLDAQRSYEQY
TRBV7-9,TRBJ2-5,ASSLTGNGETQY
TRBV27,TRBJ2-4,ASSLSRLAKNIQY
TRBV9,TRBJ2-7,ALAPAPYEQY
TRBV28,TRBJ1-4,ASGGWNNEKLF
TRBV20-1,TRBJ2-5,SATTRGGQY
TRBV11-2,TRBJ2-1,ASSSRLVGNEQF
TRBV2,TRBJ1-6,ASSELRDNSPLH
TRBV28,TRBJ1-4,ASSLGYNEKLF
TRBV28,TRBJ2-7,ASQATGVPNYEQY
TRBV28,TRBJ1-5,ASSFGRGSYSNQPQH
TRBV5-1,TRBJ2-2,ASSLRGQNTGELF
TRBV2,TRBJ1-2,ASSGMAFYGYT
TRBV2,TRBJ2-7,ASSSLAVISYEQY
TRBV7-6,TRBJ2-3,ASSLGQATDTQY
TRBV18,TRBJ2-5,ASSPGQGALQETQY